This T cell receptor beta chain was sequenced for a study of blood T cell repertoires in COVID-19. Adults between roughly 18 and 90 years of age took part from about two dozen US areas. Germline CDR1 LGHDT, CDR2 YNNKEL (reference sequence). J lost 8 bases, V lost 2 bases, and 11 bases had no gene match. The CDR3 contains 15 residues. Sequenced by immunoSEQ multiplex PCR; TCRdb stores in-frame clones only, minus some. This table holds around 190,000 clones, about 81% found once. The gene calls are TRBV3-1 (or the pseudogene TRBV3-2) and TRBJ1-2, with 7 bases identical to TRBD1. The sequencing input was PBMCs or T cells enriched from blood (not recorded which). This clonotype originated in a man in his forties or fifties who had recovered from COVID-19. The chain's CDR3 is CASSQTAGGNRGYTF. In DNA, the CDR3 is TGTGCCAGCAGCCAAACAGCAGGGGGTAATAGGGGCTACACCTTC.